This TCR beta chain originates from a study of cytomegalovirus exposure and HLA in healthy donors. Findings and caveats of the study: Later analysis identified a missense DCLRE1C variant that was linked to TCR beta V- and J-gene trimming. Further analysis was carried out later, and it showed several of the most significant clusters appearing linked to common viral pathogens. In an earlier analysis, in several hundred donors, most V segments appeared productive either ~90% or ~30% of the time.

PCR involved 60 Vbeta and 13 Jbeta primers. Profiling relied on immunoSEQ multiplex PCR, and the TCRdb table lists in-frame clones only, not all of them. The table shows about 150,000 clones, with roughly three quarters occurring only once. In regard to this clone: No antigen is known for it.

Sequenced sample: PBMCs. The receptor was derived from a man aged 60 to 75 in good health and CMV-seronegative.

As DNA, the CDR3 is TGTGCCAGCAGCTTGGTGTTGGGACGACAGGCCCGTGACTACACCTTC. This gives the protein CASSLVLGRQARDYTF. The chain combines TRBV5-4 with TRBJ1-2; TRBD1 is a possible D gene (6 bases). In germline, CDR1 is SGHNT, CDR2 YYREEE (reference sequence). The germline V and J ends were trimmed by 0 bases and 10 bases, with 22 bases remaining between them. CDR3 size: 16 residues. The entire variable domain, with the rest obtained from reference TRBV5-4 and TRBJ1-2, is as follows: ETGVTQSPTHLIKTRGQQVTLRCSSQSGHNTVSWYQQALGQGPQFIFQYYREEENGRGNFPPRFSGLQFPNYSSELNVNALELDDSALYLCASSLVLGRQARDYTFGSGTRLTVV.